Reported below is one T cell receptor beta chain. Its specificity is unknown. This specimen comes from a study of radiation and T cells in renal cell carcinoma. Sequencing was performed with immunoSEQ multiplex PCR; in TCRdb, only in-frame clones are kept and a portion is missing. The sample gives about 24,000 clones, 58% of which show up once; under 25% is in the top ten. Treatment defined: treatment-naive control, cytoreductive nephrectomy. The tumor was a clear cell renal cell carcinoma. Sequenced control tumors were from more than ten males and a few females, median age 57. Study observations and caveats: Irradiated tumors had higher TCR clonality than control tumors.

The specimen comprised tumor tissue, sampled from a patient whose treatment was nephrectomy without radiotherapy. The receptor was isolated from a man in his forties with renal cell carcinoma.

CDR3 bases: TGTGCCAGCAGTGAAGCGTCGGAAGCTACGCAGTATTTT. This translates into CASSEASEATQYF. This rearrangement joins TRBV2 to TRBJ2-3; D is uncertain. The CDR3 is 13 amino acids. V lost 0 bases, J lost 8 bases, and 9 bases lay in between. CDR1 and CDR2 from the germline V gene are SNHLY and FYNNEI.